The sequence of this TCR beta chain was determined in a study of T-cell memory formation after mild COVID-19. This clonotype was seen more than once but under ten times. TCRdb analysed the 5' RACE reads with MiXCR anew, one entry per CDR3 protein. The table records 100,000 or so distinct CDR3 sequences, around 10% of them present only once. There are 16 residues in the CDR3. Germline V gene lookup returns CDR1 SGHRS and CDR2 YFSETQ. The trim removed 6 bases at V and 5 bases at J, leaving 11 bases unmatched. Sequenced input: PBMCs or a T cell subset sorted from them (not recorded which). V is TRBV5-1 and J is TRBJ2-1; 10 nucleotides agree with TRBD2. The sequence came from a man aged 18-30 years who had mild COVID-19 (a few samples of this study predate the infection). Cell type and time point are not known. CDR3 protein: CASTPRWLAGDNEQFF. The CDR3 coding sequence is TGCGCCAGCACCCCCCGGTGGCTAGCGGGGGACAATGAGCAGTTCTTC.